These 27 T cell receptor beta chains came from one sample sequenced in a study of tumor-infiltrating lymphocytes in localized non-small cell lung cancer. The protocol was immunoSEQ multiplex PCR, while the TCRdb copy is restricted to in-frame clones and leaves out a portion. The repertoire has roughly 11,000 clones, roughly 89% of them found once; the top ten carry 7% to 9%. The sample was lung tumor tissue. The receptors originated from a human donor with non-small cell lung cancer.

The gene calls are TRBV4-2 and TRBJ2-5; tentative D call: TRBD2 (6 bases). The ends were cut back, 0 bases at V and 2 bases at J, with 16 bases in the middle. Germline V gives CDR1 LGHNA, CDR2 YNFKEQ. The CDR3 runs to 17 residues. CDR3 DNA: TGTGCCAGCAGCCAAGATGGGCTAGCGAATATACAAGAGACCCAGTACTTC. Amino acid sequence: CASSQDGLANIQETQYF.

V usage is TRBV2 and J usage is TRBJ2-2, with a weak D call TRBD1 (6 bases). V was pared by 6 bases and J by 0 bases, with 11 bases between. Germline values: CDR1 SNHLY, CDR2 FYNNEI. This CDR3 contains 15 residues. CDR3 residues: CASRRTVSNTGELFF. The DNA of the CDR3 is TGTGCCAGCAGGAGGACAGTCTCGAACACCGGGGAGCTGTTTTTT. Complete variable domain (other parts from reference TRBV2 and TRBJ2-2): EPEVTQTPSHQVTQMGQEVILRCVPISNHLYFYWYRQILGQKVEFLVSFYNNEISEKSEIFDDQFSVERPDGSNFTLKIRSTKLEDSAMYFCASRRTVSNTGELFFGEGSRLTVL.

The rearrangement links TRBV5-4 to TRBJ1-2; perhaps TRBD1 as D (5 bases). Germline V lookup: CDR1 SGHNT, CDR2 YYREEE (reference sequence). This CDR3 contains 13 residues. Trimming shortened V by 4 bases and J by 7 bases, and 14 bases separated the two germline ends. CDR3 protein: CASSAFGGSGYTF. CDR3 in DNA: TGTGCCAGCAGCGCATTTGGGGGTAGTGGCTACACCTTC.

The chain recombines TRBV11-2 with TRBJ2-5, with 9 bases fitting TRBD2. Germline loops: CDR1 SGHAT, CDR2 FQNNGV. The V segment lost 5 bases and the J segment 4 bases; nucleotides outside the gene matches: 8. This CDR3 has 15 amino acids. CDR3 loop: CASSLSGGGGETQYF. The CDR3 nucleotides are TGTGCCAGCAGCCTCAGCGGCGGGGGGGGAGAGACCCAGTACTTC.

V gene TRBV5-1 combines with J gene TRBJ2-5; D ambiguous. The CDR3 is 12 amino acids. Trimming removed 0 bases from V and 5 bases from J, with 5 bases in between. Germline V gene lookup returns CDR1 SGHRS and CDR2 YFSETQ. CDR3 loop: CASSLAGETQYF. The CDR3 region has the DNA TGCGCCAGCAGCTTGGCCGGGGAGACCCAGTACTTC.

There are a few counts of this clone. The V and J genes are TRBV6-1 and TRBJ2-5; D not resolved. V lost 4 bases to trimming and J lost 4 bases, with 10 bases between them. CDR1 is MNHNS, CDR2 SASEGT, per germline. There are 13 residues in the CDR3. The CDR3 loop is CASSVVVGETQYF. In nucleotides, the CDR3 is TGTGCCAGCAGTGTCGTCGTGGGAGAGACCCAGTACTTC.

The gene calls are TRBV7-2 and TRBJ2-7; tentatively, D is TRBD2 (6 bases). Germline V gene lookup returns CDR1 SGHTA and CDR2 FQGNSA. Trimming removed 7 bases from V and 2 bases from J, with 15 bases in between. This CDR3 contains 14 residues. In nucleotides, the CDR3 is TGTGCCAGCACCCCCAGTAGCGGAGCCTACGAGCAGTACTTC. It translates to CASTPSSGAYEQYF.

The chain employs TRBV5-5 and TRBJ1-1; D gene ambiguous. Looked up from germline, CDR1 is SGHKS and CDR2 is YYEKEE (reference sequence). The CDR3 runs 13 residues. Trimming took off 0 bases at V and 1 base at J, with 4 bases between the two ends. The DNA of the CDR3 is TGTGCCAGCAGCTTGGTTCCGAACACTGAAGCTTTCTTT. Protein: CASSLVPNTEAFF.

This chain joins TRBV6-5 and TRBJ1-5; TRBD1 is a possible D gene (5 bases). V gave up 2 bases and J gave up 3 bases, with 8 bases separating them. Germline V CDR1 and CDR2: MNHEY, SVGAGI. The CDR3 has 14 amino acids. CDR3 in amino acids: CASSYDRNNQPQHF. The CDR3 DNA reads TGTGCCAGCAGTTACGACAGAAACAATCAGCCCCAGCATTTT.

The chain joins TRBV11-2 to TRBJ2-3, with 9 bases lining up with TRBD1. Unmatched junction bases numbered 5, after V lost 3 bases and J lost 1 base. Germline V CDR1 and CDR2: SGHAT, FQNNGV. This CDR3 is built from 16 residues. CDR3: CASSFGRQGGTDTQYF. DNA of the CDR3: TGTGCCAGCAGCTTCGGTAGACAGGGGGGCACAGATACGCAGTATTTT.

V and J are TRBV2 and TRBJ2-1; 12 bases are a match to TRBD2. The germline CDR1 and CDR2 sequences are SNHLY and FYNNEI. Unmatched junction bases numbered 8, after V lost 2 bases and J lost 9 bases. The CDR3 runs 16 residues. The CDR3 nucleotides are TGTGCCAGCAGTGAACGCGTGACTAGCGGGAGTAGTGAGCAGTTCTTC. This gives the protein CASSERVTSGSSEQFF.

This chain joins TRBV6-6 and TRBJ2-1; 7 bases line up with TRBD1. Germline V gene lookup returns CDR1 MNHNY and CDR2 SVGAGI (reference sequence). CDR3 length: 12 amino acids. The V and J ends lost 6 bases and 8 bases, in that order; junction bases with no gene match: 4. CDR3 protein: CASRRQGDEQFF. In DNA form, the CDR3 reads TGTGCCAGCAGGAGACAGGGCGATGAGCAGTTCTTC.

V gene TRBV23-1 combines with J gene TRBJ2-7; a weak D match, TRBD2 (5 bases). TRBV23-1 is noted as an ORF with a role that remains uncertain. V lost 0 bases, J lost 0 bases, and 21 bases lay in between. The CDR3 runs 19 residues. The CDR3 bases are TGCGCCAGCAGTCAATCTAAAATTGCGGGCTCTAGCCCCTCCTACGAGCAGTACTTC. This encodes CASSQSKIAGSSPSYEQYF.

The V call is TRBV5-1, the J call TRBJ2-5; 7 positions match TRBD1. From germline, CDR1 is SGHRS and CDR2 YFSETQ. The CDR3 has 15 amino acids. The V segment lost 0 bases and the J segment 0 bases; nucleotides outside the gene matches: 2. The CDR3 DNA reads TGCGCCAGCAGCTTGGGACAGGGCTACCAAGAGACCCAGTACTTC. This encodes CASSLGQGYQETQYF.

The CDR3 DNA sequence: TGTGCCAGCAGTGAAAAGGCGACTACTACGAGAGAGCAGTACTTC. It yields the protein CASSEKATTTREQYF. The chain couples TRBV2 to TRBJ2-7, with D possibly matching TRBD2 (5 bases). The ends were cut back, 2 bases at V and 7 bases at J, with 18 bases in the middle. Germline CDR1 reads SNHLY; CDR2 reads FYNNEI. CDR3 length equals 15 residues.

The chain links TRBV6-1 to TRBJ2-1; a weak D match, TRBD1 (5 bases). Trimming cost V 2 bases and J 8 bases, with 10 bases left between them. From germline, CDR1 is MNHNS and CDR2 SASEGT. The CDR3 spans 13 residues. CDR3 sequence (DNA): TGTGCCAGCAGTGAAAATAGGGGTTATGAGCAGTTCTTC. This codes for CASSENRGYEQFF.

By frequency in the sample, this clone is large (0.1 to 1%). The CDR3: CASSGSYNEQFF. CDR3 coding DNA: TGTGCCAGCAGTGGCTCCTACAATGAGCAGTTCTTC. The chain has TRBV2 and TRBJ2-1, with D unresolved. Trimming pared 4 bases from V and 0 bases from J, leaving 1 base between. Per the germline V gene, CDR1 is SNHLY and CDR2 is FYNNEI. The CDR3 length is 12 residues.

V is TRBV15 and J is TRBJ1-5, with D uncertain. Trimming pared 1 base from V and 3 bases from J, leaving 7 bases between. CDR3 size: 14 residues. CDR1 and CDR2 from the germline V gene are LNHNV and YYDKDF (reference sequence). The CDR3: CATSRAGPNQPQHF. In nucleotides, the CDR3 is TGTGCCACCAGCAGAGCAGGTCCCAATCAGCCCCAGCATTTT.

The genes are TRBV2 and TRBJ2-7; the D is unclear. Per the germline V gene, CDR1 is SNHLY and CDR2 is FYNNEI. Trimming removed 3 bases at V and 2 bases at J, with 17 bases between. This CDR3 has 16 residues. In DNA form, the CDR3 reads TGTGCCAGCAGTGAGCTGAGGACGTACGGACCCTACGAGCAGTACTTC. It yields the protein CASSELRTYGPYEQYF. Combining the CDR3 with reference TRBV2 and TRBJ2-7 gives the whole variable domain EPEVTQTPSHQVTQMGQEVILRCVPISNHLYFYWYRQILGQKVEFLVSFYNNEISEKSEIFDDQFSVERPDGSNFTLKIRSTKLEDSAMYFCASSELRTYGPYEQYFGPGTRLTVT.

The J gene is TRBJ2-1, the V gene TRBV29-1; D is possibly TRBD1 (6 bases). CDR1 and CDR2 (germline): SQVTM, ANQGSEA. The V gene lost 4 bases and the J gene lost 0 bases, with 10 bases spanning the gap. CDR3 length equals 14 residues. The CDR3 sequence: CSVGGLSSYNEQFF. Written as DNA, the CDR3 is TGCAGCGTTGGGGGGCTTAGCTCCTACAATGAGCAGTTCTTC.

This sequence joins TRBV6-1 and TRBJ2-7, with 12 nucleotides matching TRBD2. This CDR3 contains 15 residues. Germline V gene lookup returns CDR1 MNHNS and CDR2 SASEGT. J lost 0 bases, V lost 3 bases, and 0 bases had no gene match. The CDR3: CASSETSGSSYEQYF. The CDR3 nucleotides are TGTGCCAGCAGTGAGACTAGCGGGAGCTCCTACGAGCAGTACTTC.

The gene calls are TRBV14 and TRBJ2-3; TRBD2 agrees at 11 bases. CDR1 SGHDN and CDR2 FVKESK come from the germline V gene. The CDR3 length is 19 residues. Germline trimming cut 3 bases from V and 2 bases from J; bases unmatched to any gene: 13. CDR3 nucleotides: TGTGCCAGCAGCCAGTTCCTGGGAAGGACTAGCGGGCACACAGATACGCAGTATTTT. Protein product: CASSQFLGRTSGHTDTQYF.

The chain recombines TRBV10-2 with TRBJ2-1; D unclear. This CDR3 is 15 amino acids long. CDR1 is WSHSY and CDR2 is SAAADI in the germline V gene. V gave up 5 bases and J gave up 0 bases, with 11 bases separating them. The CDR3 loop is CASSPLSSSYNEQFF. CDR3 sequence (DNA): TGCGCCAGCAGTCCCCTGTCTAGCTCCTACAATGAGCAGTTCTTC.

This clone appeared once. The CDR3 coding sequence is TGTGCCAGCAGCGAAGCCGCGGGCAGGGCCTATAATTCACCCCTCCACTTT. Its protein is CASSEAAGRAYNSPLHF. The V and J genes are TRBV5-5 and TRBJ1-6; possibly TRBD1 for D (5 bases). Trimming removed 4 bases at V and 2 bases at J, with 16 bases between. CDR1 and CDR2 from the germline V gene are SGHKS and YYEKEE (reference sequence). The CDR3 sequence is 17 residues long.

The rearrangement links TRBV6-6 to TRBJ2-3, with D possibly called TRBD1 or TRBD2 (6 bases each). The CDR3 has 15 residues. Trimming shortened V by 7 bases and J by 1 base, and 15 bases separated the two germline ends. The germline gives CDR1 MNHNY, CDR2 SVGAGI (reference sequence). The CDR3, as DNA: TGTGCCAGCAAACGGCTCGGGGGCCGCACAGATACGCAGTATTTT. Its protein product is CASKRLGGRTDTQYF.

The rearrangement links TRBV6-4 to TRBJ2-1; D is possibly TRBD1 (6 bases). The V end lost 2 bases, the J end lost 8 bases, and 13 bases lay between the germline ends. This CDR3 has 14 residues. Germline-derived CDR1 and CDR2 are MRHNA and SNTAGT. The CDR3 region is CASSDVWGLDEQFF. The CDR3 nucleotides read TGTGCCAGCAGTGACGTATGGGGGCTCGATGAGCAGTTCTTC.

CDR3 sequence (DNA): TGTGCCAGCAGCGGGACGCCAGGAAACACCATATATTTT. Encoded protein: CASSGTPGNTIYF. The chain combines TRBV6-1 with TRBJ1-3, with D tentatively TRBD1 (5 bases). This CDR3 has 13 residues. CDR1 MNHNS and CDR2 SASEGT come from the germline V gene. With 6 bases removed from V and 4 bases from J, the gap between germline ends came to 10 bases.